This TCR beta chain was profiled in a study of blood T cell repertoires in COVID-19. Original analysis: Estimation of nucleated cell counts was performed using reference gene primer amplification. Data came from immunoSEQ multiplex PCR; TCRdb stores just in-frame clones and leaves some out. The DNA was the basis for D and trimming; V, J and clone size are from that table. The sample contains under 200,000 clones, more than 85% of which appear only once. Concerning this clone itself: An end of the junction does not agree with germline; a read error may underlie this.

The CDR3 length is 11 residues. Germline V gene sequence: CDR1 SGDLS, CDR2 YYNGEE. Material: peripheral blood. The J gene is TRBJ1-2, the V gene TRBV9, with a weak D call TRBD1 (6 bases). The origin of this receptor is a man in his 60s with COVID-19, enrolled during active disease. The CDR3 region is CASSFGQTFSF. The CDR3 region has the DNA TGTGCCAGCAGCTTCGGACAGACGTTCTCCTTC.